These 29 T cell receptor beta chains originate from one sample sequenced in a study of shared T cell receptors in the human thymus. Generated by immunoSEQ multiplex PCR, the TCRdb table keeps only in-frame clones and is missing some. The sample gives approximately 660,000 clones, around nine tenths of which show up once; about 0.01% is in the top ten. In addition, the sample was reused for a study of human thymus T cells.

Sequenced input: thymocytes. The receptors come from a boy under two years old with a congenital heart defect.

The V and J genes are TRBV11-2 and TRBJ2-7, with D possibly TRBD1 on 6 matching bases. Germline values: CDR1 SGHAT, CDR2 FQNNGV. CDR3 size: 15 residues. Trimming took 4 bases from V and 2 from J, leaving 15 bases between them. CDR3 DNA: TGTGCCAGCAGCTGCACCGGGACACCACCCTACGAGCAGTACTTC. Its protein product is CASSCTGTPPYEQYF.

A single count supports this clone. V usage is TRBV10-3 and J usage is TRBJ1-1; the D is unclear. V gave up 6 bases and J gave up 1 base, with 6 bases separating them. The V gene's germline CDR1 is ENHRY and CDR2 SYGVKD. The CDR3 spans 12 residues. CDR3 sequence (DNA): TGTGCCATCAGCCGGTGGAACACTGAAGCTTTCTTT. The encoded protein is CAISRWNTEAFF.

This sequence joins TRBV30 and TRBJ2-7; no definite D call. CDR3 length: 12 amino acids. CDR1 and CDR2 (germline): GTSNPN, SVGIG (reference sequence). V shed 5 bases and J shed 1 base, with 9 bases lying between them. In nucleotides, the CDR3 is TGTGCCTGGTCGCTAGTTTCCTACGAGCAGTACTTC. This translates into CAWSLVSYEQYF.

This clone came up a few times. The chain couples TRBV6-1 to TRBJ1-4, with D possibly TRBD1 on 5 matching bases. The CDR3 extends over 14 amino acids. V was shortened by 3 bases and J by 2 bases, with 7 bases between the two germline ends. Germline V gene lookup returns CDR1 MNHNS and CDR2 SASEGT. The CDR3 reads CASSEGGTNEKLFF. The CDR3 bases are TGTGCCAGCAGTGAGGGGGGGACTAATGAAAAACTGTTTTTT.

The V call is TRBV4-1, the J call TRBJ1-1; no clear D. The CDR3 sequence is 17 residues long. Germline lookup yields CDR1 MGHRA and CDR2 YSYEKL. The V and J ends lost 3 bases and 7 bases respectively, with 24 bases between them. CDR3 DNA sequence: TGCGCCAGCAGCCAGGAAGACTGCCGGATTTACTCGTGTGAAGCTTTCTTT. Translating it yields CASSQEDCRIYSCEAFF.

This chain joins TRBV7-8 and TRBJ1-2; 7 nucleotides agree with TRBD1. V lost 4 bases, J lost 0 bases, and 5 bases stayed unmatched. The CDR3 consists of 15 residues. Germline-derived CDR1 and CDR2 are SGHVS and FQNEAQ. In nucleotides, the CDR3 is TGTGCCAGCAGCTCCTCCGGGACAGCTAACTATGGCTACACCTTC. Protein: CASSSSGTANYGYTF.

The gene calls are TRBV2 and TRBJ2-5, with a possible D match to TRBD1 (5 bases). V gave up 8 bases and J gave up 5 bases, with 12 bases separating them. The germline CDR1 and CDR2 sequences are SNHLY and FYNNEI. The CDR3 has 12 amino acids. The CDR3 DNA reads TGTGCCAGCGTCACAGGTGGGGAGACCCAGTACTTC. This codes for CASVTGGETQYF.

The chain is built from TRBV28 and TRBJ2-7, with D unclear. Germline V gives CDR1 MDHEN, CDR2 SYDVKM. The V end was cut by 5 bases, the J end by 2 bases, with 25 bases between. This CDR3 is built from 18 residues. The CDR3 spells CASSPPAGLRPLTYEQYF. Here the CDR3 DNA reads TGTGCCAGCAGTCCCCCAGCAGGCCTCCGTCCCCTTACCTACGAGCAGTACTTC.

For this clone: The same CDR3 also results from other DNA sequences found in this sample. This chain uses TRBV5-1 with TRBJ2-7; 9 bases align to TRBD2. The CDR3 runs to 14 residues. Germline loops: CDR1 SGHRS, CDR2 YFSETQ. V lost 1 base to trimming and J lost 1 base; unmatched junction nucleotides: 0. CDR3 in amino acids: CASSLTSGSYEQYF. The CDR3 nucleotides read TGCGCCAGCAGCTTGACTAGCGGGTCCTACGAGCAGTACTTC.

The chain has TRBV10-1 and TRBJ2-1, with TRBD2 matching 12 bases. The CDR3 runs to 18 residues. With 5 bases clipped from V and 8 bases from J, the junction kept 16 bases outside the gene matches. CDR1 is WNHNN, CDR2 SYGVQD, per germline (reference sequence). In nucleotides, the CDR3 is TGCGCCAGCAGTCCGGACAGGGGACGACTAGCGGGAGAAGATGAGCAGTTCTTC. Amino acids: CASSPDRGRLAGEDEQFF.

The chain carries TRBV4-2 and TRBJ2-7; 9 bases align to TRBD2. Trimming removed 0 bases from V and 0 bases from J; junction bases left unmatched: 12. Looked up from germline, CDR1 is LGHNA and CDR2 is YNFKEQ. The length of the CDR3 is 19 residues. In DNA form, the CDR3 reads TGTGCCAGCAGCCAAGATGGTTCTAGCGGGACCCGGAGCTCCTACGAGCAGTACTTC. It translates to CASSQDGSSGTRSSYEQYF.

This clone has a single count. This chain links TRBV25-1 with TRBJ1-2; 9 nucleotides align to TRBD1. V lost 7 bases, J lost 4 bases, and 7 bases stayed unmatched. Per germline, CDR1 MGHDK and CDR2 SYGVNS. There are 14 residues in the CDR3. The CDR3 loop is CASTATGGFYGYTF. The CDR3 DNA is TGTGCCAGCACAGCTACAGGGGGCTTCTATGGCTACACCTTC.

This clone was counted a few times. CDR3 residues: CASSKGGTGNTIYF. DNA for the CDR3: TGTGCCAGCAGTAAAGGGGGAACTGGAAACACCATATATTTT. The chain recombines TRBV6-6 with TRBJ1-3; the D gene is possibly TRBD1 (6 bases). Trimming stripped 5 bases from V and 2 bases from J, with 10 bases between. This CDR3 has 14 residues. Germline CDR1 is MNHNY and CDR2 is SVGAGI (reference sequence).

V and J are TRBV4-1 and TRBJ2-1, with D possibly TRBD2 on 6 matching bases. The V and J ends lost 4 bases and 2 bases respectively, with 12 bases between them. The CDR3 consists of 15 residues. CDR1 and CDR2 from the germline V gene are MGHRA and YSYEKL. The CDR3 region is CASSRRGVAYNEQFF. CDR3 nucleotide sequence: TGCGCCAGCAGCCGGAGGGGCGTTGCCTACAATGAGCAGTTCTTC.

With regard to this clone: The same CDR3 arises from other DNA sequences in this sample as well. The chain links TRBV6-1 to TRBJ1-5; weak D call: TRBD1 (5 bases). The germline V gene encodes CDR1 MNHNS and CDR2 SASEGT. The CDR3 is made up of 12 amino acids. V was clipped by 2 bases and J by 6 bases, with 5 bases between them. Here the CDR3 reads CASSERGQPQHF. The CDR3 DNA follows: TGTGCCAGCAGTGAAAGGGGTCAGCCCCAGCATTTT.

V usage is TRBV27 and J usage is TRBJ2-2; TRBD1 might be the D (5 bases). The ends were cut back, 6 bases at V and 2 bases at J, with 13 bases in the middle. The CDR3 loop spans 15 amino acids. CDR1 and CDR2 from the germline V gene are MNHEY and SMNVEV (reference sequence). The CDR3 region is CASSPRGPNTGELFF. CDR3 nucleotide sequence: TGTGCCAGCAGCCCTAGGGGTCCAAACACCGGGGAGCTGTTTTTT.

The chain recombines TRBV20-1 with TRBJ2-1; the D is unclear. Germline V lookup: CDR1 DFQATT, CDR2 SNEGSKA (reference sequence). V was pared by 1 base and J by 9 bases, with 7 bases between. This CDR3 has 11 residues. CDR3: CSARVQSEQFF. CDR3 bases: TGCAGTGCTAGAGTACAGTCTGAGCAGTTCTTC.

On this clone: This sample includes further DNA sequences coding for the same CDR3. The chain has TRBV28 and TRBJ2-3; 11 bases are a match to TRBD1. CDR1 MDHEN and CDR2 SYDVKM come from the germline V gene. Trimming at V came to 5 bases and at J to 3 bases, leaving 4 bases not matched to a gene. This CDR3 contains 15 residues. The chain's CDR3 is CASSPWDRGTDTQYF. The CDR3 nucleotides read TGTGCCAGCAGTCCCTGGGACAGGGGGACAGATACGCAGTATTTT. Full variable domain (missing parts from reference TRBV28 and TRBJ2-3): DVKVTQSSRYLVKRTGEKVFLECVQDMDHENMFWYRQDPGLGLRLIYFSYDVKMKEKGDIPEGYSVSREKKERFSLILESASTNQTSMYLCASSPWDRGTDTQYFGPGTRLTVL.

The chain combines TRBV2 with TRBJ2-2, with D possibly matching TRBD1 (6 bases). The germline V gene has CDR1 SNHLY and CDR2 FYNNEI. The CDR3 has 14 residues. Trimming shortened V by 2 bases and J by 4 bases, and 8 bases separated the two germline ends. In DNA form, the CDR3 reads TGTGCCAGCAGTGAAAGGGGGTTCACCGGGGAGCTGTTTTTT. Its translation: CASSERGFTGELFF.

The V and J genes are TRBV27 and TRBJ2-1; the match to TRBD1 covers 9 bases. The germline gives CDR1 MNHEY, CDR2 SMNVEV (reference sequence). V shed 4 bases, J shed 5 bases, and the junction held 12 bases outside the gene matches. CDR3 size: 17 residues. The CDR3 loop reads CASSSAGLDRGHNEQFF. The DNA for the CDR3 is TGTGCCAGCAGTTCCGCCGGTTTGGACAGGGGTCACAATGAGCAGTTCTTC.

V usage is TRBV4-3 and J usage is TRBJ1-2; TRBD1 aligns across 10 bases. CDR1 is LGHNA and CDR2 is YSLEER in the germline V gene. CDR3 size: 19 residues. V was clipped by 0 bases and J by 4 bases; unmatched bases: 14. In DNA form, the CDR3 reads TGCGCCAGCAGCCAAGATTGCCGCCGGGACAGGGGCCCTTGCTATGGCTACACCTTC. Translated: CASSQDCRRDRGPCYGYTF.

This clone was seen once. The J gene is TRBJ2-7, the V gene TRBV7-2, with D possibly matching TRBD2 (5 bases). CDR1 and CDR2 from the germline V gene are SGHTA and FQGNSA. There are 15 residues in the CDR3. With 1 base removed from V and 3 bases from J, the gap between germline ends came to 13 bases. The DNA of the CDR3 is TGTGCCAGCAGCTTAGGCGCTAGCAGTGTCTACGAGCAGTACTTC. Its protein is CASSLGASSVYEQYF.

The chain links TRBV14 to TRBJ2-1, with 10 positions matching TRBD2. In germline, CDR1 is SGHDN, CDR2 FVKESK. V was pared by 0 bases and J by 6 bases, with 5 bases of the junction left unmatched. The CDR3 has 16 residues. CDR3 sequence reads: CASSQDWTSGPNEQFF. The CDR3 coding sequence is TGTGCCAGCAGCCAAGATTGGACTAGCGGCCCCAATGAGCAGTTCTTC.

V gene TRBV5-4 combines with J gene TRBJ2-7, with 7 bases lining up with TRBD2. J gave up 4 bases and V 4 bases, and 8 bases lay outside the gene matches. CDR3 length: 14 amino acids. Germline assignment: CDR1 SGHNT and CDR2 YYREEE (reference sequence). The CDR3 DNA follows: TGTGCCAGCAGCCGTGAGCGGGAAGCTTACGAGCAGTACTTC. Translation: CASSREREAYEQYF.

The chain joins TRBV4-2 to TRBJ2-3; D possibly corresponds to TRBD2 (5 bases). The CDR3 extends over 18 amino acids. Germline lookup yields CDR1 LGHNA and CDR2 YNFKEQ. Trimming removed 0 bases at V and 3 bases at J, with 19 bases between. CDR3 sequence reads: CASSQDTDFYFPTDTQYF. DNA of the CDR3: TGTGCCAGCAGCCAAGATACGGACTTCTACTTCCCTACAGATACGCAGTATTTT.

V and J are TRBV30 and TRBJ1-4, with D possibly TRBD1 on 5 matching bases. Germline lookup yields CDR1 GTSNPN and CDR2 SVGIG (reference sequence). The ends were cut back, 2 bases at V and 4 bases at J, with 8 bases in the middle. The CDR3 runs to 13 residues. CDR3 residues: CAWSRDFNEKLFF. The CDR3 region has the DNA TGTGCCTGGAGTCGGGACTTTAATGAAAAACTGTTTTTT.

V and J are TRBV4-2 and TRBJ2-7, with 12 positions matching TRBD2. V lost 4 bases to trimming and J lost 0 bases; unmatched junction nucleotides: 10. The CDR3 contains 18 residues. Germline values: CDR1 LGHNA, CDR2 YNFKEQ. The CDR3 region is CASSRGTSGFSSSYEQYF. The DNA of the CDR3 is TGTGCCAGCAGCCGAGGGACTAGCGGGTTTTCTAGCTCCTACGAGCAGTACTTC.

This clone has only a few counts. The gene calls are TRBV11-2 and TRBJ1-3; the match to TRBD1 covers 7 bases. Trimming at V came to 5 bases and at J to 0 bases, leaving 7 bases not matched to a gene. The CDR3 has 16 residues. Germline loops: CDR1 SGHAT, CDR2 FQNNGV. The CDR3 spells CASSPRGATSGNTIYF. CDR3 in DNA: TGTGCCAGCAGCCCCAGGGGGGCAACCTCTGGAAACACCATATATTTT.

The chain combines TRBV28 with TRBJ1-2, with 8 nucleotides matching TRBD1. This CDR3 contains 15 residues. CDR1 MDHEN and CDR2 SYDVKM come from the germline V gene. V lost 6 bases to trimming and J lost 4 bases; unmatched junction nucleotides: 10. For the CDR3, the DNA is TGTGCCAGCAGCGGACAGGGTTGGCCTTCCTATGGCTACACCTTC. This sequence encodes CASSGQGWPSYGYTF.